Listed below are T cell receptor beta chains from one sample, sequenced in a study of T-cell memory formation after mild COVID-19. TCRdb analysed the 5' RACE reads with MiXCR anew, one entry per CDR3 protein. The sample yields some 48,000 distinct CDR3 sequences, less than 35% seen once. Sequencing used PBMCs or a T cell subset sorted from them (not recorded which). Source of these receptors: a man younger than 35 who had mild COVID-19 (a few samples of this study predate the infection). Cell type and time point are not known. Each CDR3 is given with its conserved first and last residue. The D gene is left open where the match is weak. Not every row has a clone size; where given, it reads once, few, many or a size class.

clone size: .; D gene: .; J gene: TRBJ2-7; V gene: TRBV25-1; CDR3 protein: CASSMGGHEQYF; CDR3 DNA: TGTGCCAGCAGTATGGGGGGCCACGAGCAGTACTTC
clone size: many; D gene: TRBD1; J gene: TRBJ2-5; V gene: TRBV7-7; CDR3 protein: CASSSERAGGRETQYF; CDR3 DNA: TGTGCCAGCAGCAGCGAGCGAGCAGGGGGACGCGAGACCCAGTACTTC
clone size: .; D gene: TRBD1; J gene: TRBJ2-6; V gene: TRBV4-1; CDR3 protein: CASSQPGTGNVLTF; CDR3 DNA: TGCGCCAGCAGCCAACCCGGGACAGGGAACGTCCTGACTTTC
clone size: few; D gene: .; J gene: TRBJ2-6; V gene: TRBV7-8; CDR3 protein: CASSLARNPLSGANVLTF; CDR3 DNA: TGTGCCAGCAGCTTAGCGAGGAATCCGCTCTCTGGGGCCAACGTCCTGACTTTC
clone size: .; D gene: TRBD1; J gene: TRBJ2-5; V gene: TRBV5-1; CDR3 protein: CASSERQGRETQYF; CDR3 DNA: TGCGCCAGCAGCGAGCGACAGGGACGAGAGACCCAGTACTTC
clone size: once; D gene: .; J gene: TRBJ2-6; V gene: TRBV7-9; CDR3 protein: CASSLTRTGANVLTF; CDR3 DNA: TGTGCCAGCAGCCTTACAAGGACAGGGGCCAACGTCCTGACTTTC
clone size: few; D gene: TRBD2; J gene: TRBJ2-3; V gene: TRBV12-3/TRBV12-4; CDR3 protein: CASSLDTLAGDTQYF; CDR3 DNA: TGTGCCAGCAGTTTAGATACTCTAGCGGGGGATACGCAGTATTTT
clone size: .; D gene: .; J gene: TRBJ2-3; V gene: TRBV6-5; CDR3 protein: CASSLSTQGLDTQYF; CDR3 DNA: TGTGCCAGCAGTCTATCGACTCAGGGTCTGGATACGCAGTATTTT
clone size: .; D gene: .; J gene: TRBJ2-1; V gene: TRBV6-1; CDR3 protein: CASSEGTSGYNEQFF; CDR3 DNA: TGTGCCAGCAGTGAGGGGACATCGGGGTACAATGAGCAGTTCTTC
clone size: few; D gene: TRBD1; J gene: TRBJ2-1; V gene: TRBV10-3; CDR3 protein: CAISEGQGSDEQFF; CDR3 DNA: TGTGCCATCAGTGAAGGACAGGGTAGCGATGAGCAGTTCTTC
clone size: few; D gene: TRBD2; J gene: TRBJ2-3; V gene: TRBV7-6; CDR3 protein: CASSSLASGYTDTQYF; CDR3 DNA: TGTGCCAGCAGCTCGTTGGCTAGCGGGTACACAGATACGCAGTATTTT
clone size: few; D gene: .; J gene: TRBJ2-2; V gene: TRBV15; CDR3 protein: CATSRTGPIANTGELFF; CDR3 DNA: TGTGCCACCAGCAGAACAGGGCCGATCGCGAACACCGGGGAGCTGTTTTTT
clone size: .; D gene: .; J gene: TRBJ1-4; V gene: TRBV7-2; CDR3 protein: CASSQTPHGGPDNEKLFF; CDR3 DNA: TGTGCCAGCAGCCAAACCCCTCACGGGGGCCCGGACAATGAAAAACTGTTTTTT
clone size: .; D gene: .; J gene: TRBJ2-3; V gene: TRBV15; CDR3 protein: CATSRYRASTDTQYF; CDR3 DNA: TGTGCCACCAGCAGGTACAGAGCTAGCACAGATACGCAGTATTTT
clone size: few; D gene: .; J gene: TRBJ1-1; V gene: TRBV5-6; CDR3 protein: CASSGKKGQTEAFF; CDR3 DNA: TGTGCCAGCAGCGGAAAGAAGGGGCAGACTGAAGCTTTCTTT
clone size: few; D gene: .; J gene: TRBJ2-3; V gene: TRBV24-1; CDR3 protein: CATSDLGDTQYF; CDR3 DNA: TGTGCCACCAGTGATTTGGGAGATACGCAGTATTTT
clone size: few; D gene: .; J gene: TRBJ2-1; V gene: TRBV20-1; CDR3 protein: CSASVRNYNEQFF; CDR3 DNA: TGCAGTGCTTCGGTGCGGAATTACAATGAGCAGTTCTTC
clone size: few; D gene: .; J gene: TRBJ1-2; V gene: TRBV12-3/TRBV12-4; CDR3 protein: CASSQTVNYGYTF; CDR3 DNA: TGTGCCAGCAGCCAGACGGTAAACTATGGCTACACCTTC
clone size: .; D gene: TRBD1; J gene: TRBJ1-2; V gene: TRBV7-3; CDR3 protein: CASSLKAGGSGYTF; CDR3 DNA: TGTGCCAGCAGCTTAAAGGCAGGGGGAAGTGGCTACACCTTC
clone size: .; D gene: TRBD1; J gene: TRBJ2-7; V gene: TRBV29-1; CDR3 protein: CSAESTGTGEDEQYF; CDR3 DNA: TGCAGCGCAGAGTCCACCGGGACAGGGGAAGACGAGCAGTACTTC
clone size: few; D gene: .; J gene: TRBJ2-1; V gene: TRBV7-9; CDR3 protein: CASSFPGGTAPNEQFF; CDR3 DNA: TGTGCCAGCAGCTTCCCCGGCGGGACCGCCCCCAATGAGCAGTTCTTC
clone size: few; D gene: .; J gene: TRBJ2-1; V gene: TRBV6-2/TRBV6-3; CDR3 protein: CASRLWGGPGNEQFF; CDR3 DNA: TGTGCCAGCAGATTGTGGGGGGGGCCAGGGAATGAGCAGTTCTTC
clone size: .; D gene: .; J gene: TRBJ1-2; V gene: TRBV20-1; CDR3 protein: CSAPNYGYTF; CDR3 DNA: TGCAGTGCTCCTAACTATGGCTACACCTTC
clone size: .; D gene: TRBD1; J gene: TRBJ1-1; V gene: TRBV5-1; CDR3 protein: CASSLAVIYRTGNTEAFF; CDR3 DNA: TGCGCCAGCAGCTTGGCCGTTATCTATCGGACAGGCAACACTGAAGCTTTCTTT
clone size: .; D gene: TRBD2; J gene: TRBJ2-1; V gene: TRBV9; CDR3 protein: CASSDGTSGYNEQFF; CDR3 DNA: TGTGCCAGCAGCGACGGGACTAGCGGCTACAATGAGCAGTTCTTC
clone size: few; D gene: TRBD2; J gene: TRBJ2-1; V gene: TRBV7-9; CDR3 protein: CASSSGLVGNEQFF; CDR3 DNA: TGTGCCAGCAGCTCCGGACTAGTAGGAAATGAGCAGTTCTTC
clone size: .; D gene: .; J gene: TRBJ1-4; V gene: TRBV12-3/TRBV12-4; CDR3 protein: CASSLRGGESNEKLFF; CDR3 DNA: TGTGCCAGCAGTCTTCGGGGGGGCGAGAGTAATGAAAAACTGTTTTTT
clone size: .; D gene: .; J gene: TRBJ1-1; V gene: TRBV7-9; CDR3 protein: CASSLVSGSTTEAFF; CDR3 DNA: TGTGCCAGCAGCTTAGTGTCCGGGAGTACCACTGAAGCTTTCTTT
clone size: .; D gene: .; J gene: TRBJ2-3; V gene: TRBV6-5; CDR3 protein: CASSYSTPSAGDTQYF; CDR3 DNA: TGTGCCAGCAGTTACTCGACTCCCTCGGCCGGGGATACGCAGTATTTT
clone size: few; D gene: .; J gene: TRBJ2-7; V gene: TRBV4-3; CDR3 protein: CASSHQRAFFEQYF; CDR3 DNA: TGCGCCAGCAGCCACCAAAGGGCGTTCTTCGAGCAGTACTTC
clone size: .; D gene: .; J gene: TRBJ2-1; V gene: TRBV7-2; CDR3 protein: CASSLGFEQFF; CDR3 DNA: TGTGCCAGCAGCTTAGGGTTTGAGCAGTTCTTC
clone size: .; D gene: .; J gene: TRBJ1-1; V gene: TRBV20-1; CDR3 protein: CSARDEEVGLFMNTEAFF; CDR3 DNA: TGCAGTGCTAGAGATGAGGAGGTGGGCCTGTTCATGAACACTGAAGCTTTCTTT
clone size: .; D gene: .; J gene: TRBJ2-1; V gene: TRBV24-1; CDR3 protein: CATSDLGRLNNEQFF; CDR3 DNA: TGTGCCACCAGTGATTTGGGGCGGCTGAACAATGAGCAGTTCTTC
clone size: .; D gene: TRBD1; J gene: TRBJ1-6; V gene: TRBV9; CDR3 protein: CASSAPGQGNSPLHF; CDR3 DNA: TGTGCCAGCAGCGCTCCGGGACAGGGGAATTCACCCCTCCACTTT
clone size: .; D gene: .; J gene: TRBJ1-2; V gene: TRBV29-1; CDR3 protein: CSVVGPPTRYGYTF; CDR3 DNA: TGCAGCGTTGTCGGGCCGCCCACACGGTATGGCTACACCTTC
clone size: .; D gene: TRBD1; J gene: TRBJ2-5; V gene: TRBV7-2; CDR3 protein: CASSYAGGQETQYF; CDR3 DNA: TGTGCCAGCAGCTATGCAGGGGGTCAAGAGACCCAGTACTTC
clone size: .; D gene: .; J gene: TRBJ2-2; V gene: TRBV27; CDR3 protein: CATGSANTGELFF; CDR3 DNA: TGTGCCACTGGGTCGGCCAACACCGGGGAGCTGTTTTTT
clone size: .; D gene: .; J gene: TRBJ2-7; V gene: TRBV4-1; CDR3 protein: CASSQELASYEQYF; CDR3 DNA: TGCGCCAGCAGCCAAGAATTGGCCAGCTACGAGCAGTACTTC
clone size: .; D gene: .; J gene: TRBJ2-3; V gene: TRBV7-9; CDR3 protein: CASSLDDTQYF; CDR3 DNA: TGTGCCAGCAGCTTAGACGATACGCAGTATTTT
clone size: .; D gene: .; J gene: TRBJ1-2; V gene: TRBV20-1; CDR3 protein: CSARGIVLGYTF; CDR3 DNA: TGCAGTGCTAGAGGGATAGTCCTGGGCTACACCTTC
clone size: .; D gene: TRBD2; J gene: TRBJ2-1; V gene: TRBV29-1; CDR3 protein: CSVSSGGYEQFF; CDR3 DNA: TGCAGCGTCTCTAGCGGGGGCTATGAGCAGTTCTTC
clone size: .; D gene: .; J gene: TRBJ2-5; V gene: TRBV4-3; CDR3 protein: CASSPLRGETQYF; CDR3 DNA: TGCGCCAGCAGCCCTCTCCGGGGAGAGACCCAGTACTTC